Shown below are 5 T cell receptor beta chains from a single sample sequenced in a study of T cell responses to AZD1222 COVID-19 vaccine. The data were produced by immunoSEQ multiplex PCR, yet TCRdb's version contains in-frame clones alone and is incomplete. The table includes about 86,000 clones, around 87% detected once. Sequenced here: peripheral blood, sampled 28 days after the second AZD1222 dose. These receptors all come from an adult who received the AZD1222 COVID-19 vaccine.

The chain carries TRBV7-3 and TRBJ1-2; maybe TRBD1 (6 bases). Germline CDR1 reads SGHTA; CDR2 reads FQGTGA. Trimming removed 5 bases from V and 3 bases from J, with 16 bases in between. This CDR3 has 15 amino acids. CDR3 in amino acids: CASSPTGGQDYGYTF. CDR3 coding DNA: TGTGCCAGCAGCCCAACGGGGGGGCAGGACTATGGCTACACCTTC.

The chain carries TRBV11-3 and TRBJ1-5; D gene ambiguous. Between the trimmed V and J ends, which lost 6 bases and 7 bases, there was a span of 16 bases. Germline V gene data show CDR1 as SGHNT and CDR2 as YENEEA. CDR3 length: 14 residues. CDR3 bases: TGTGCCAGCAGACTAGCGGCGGGTAGCCAGCCCCAGCATTTT. This gives the protein CASRLAAGSQPQHF.

The CDR3 loop is CASSLDPGVAYGYTF. Written as DNA, the CDR3 is TGTGCCAGCAGCTTGGACCCGGGGGTGGCCTATGGCTACACCTTC. This chain connects TRBV5-4 to TRBJ1-2, with a tentative D call TRBD1 (5 bases). Looked up from germline, CDR1 is SGHNT and CDR2 is YYREEE (reference sequence). V lost 0 bases and J lost 4, with 13 bases in between. The CDR3 runs to 15 residues.

CDR3 nucleotides: TGTGCCAGCAGCCAAGATGGACTAGCGGGAGTTAACGCAGATACGCAGTATTTT. Amino acids: CASSQDGLAGVNADTQYF. The rearrangement uses TRBV4-2 and TRBJ2-3, with 13 nucleotides matching TRBD2. The CDR3 has 18 amino acids. CDR1 and CDR2 (germline): LGHNA, YNFKEQ. V gave up 0 bases and J gave up 4 bases; unmatched junction bases: 7.

The CDR3 nucleotides are TGTGCCAGCAGCGTAGTTCAGGACCCTAACTATGGCTACACCTTC. This encodes CASSVVQDPNYGYTF. This chain connects TRBV9 to TRBJ1-2; no clear D gene. The length of the CDR3 is 15 residues. V lost 0 bases and J 0 bases, leaving 9 bases between the germline ends. Germline values: CDR1 SGDLS, CDR2 YYNGEE.